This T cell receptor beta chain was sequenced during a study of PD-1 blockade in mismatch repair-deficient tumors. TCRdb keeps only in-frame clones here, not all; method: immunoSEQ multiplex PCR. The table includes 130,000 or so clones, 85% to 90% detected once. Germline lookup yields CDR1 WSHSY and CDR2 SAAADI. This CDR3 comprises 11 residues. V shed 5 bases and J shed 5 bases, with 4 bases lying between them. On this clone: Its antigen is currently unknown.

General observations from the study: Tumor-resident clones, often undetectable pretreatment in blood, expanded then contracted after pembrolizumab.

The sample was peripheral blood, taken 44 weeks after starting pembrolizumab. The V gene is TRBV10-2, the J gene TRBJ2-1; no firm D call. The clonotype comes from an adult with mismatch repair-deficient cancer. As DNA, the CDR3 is TGCGCCAGCAGTAACCACAATGAGCAGTTCTTC. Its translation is CASSNHNEQFF.